This entry lists 26 T cell receptor beta chains sequenced from one sample in a study of blood T cell repertoires in COVID-19. Repertoires were generated with immunoSEQ multiplex PCR, while TCRdb's copy carries only in-frame clones and drops some. The sample has about 270,000 clones; roughly nine tenths are singletons. Source material: peripheral blood. All receptors derive from a man between 40 and 49 years old with active or convalescent COVID-19.

The genes are TRBV19 and TRBJ2-1; 10 bases agree with TRBD2. Germline CDR1 and CDR2: LNHDA and SQIVND (reference sequence). Losses at the gene ends were 3 bases for V and 3 bases for J; bases not matched to a gene: 5. The CDR3 covers 16 residues. The CDR3 here is CASSISSGSYYNEQFF. CDR3 in DNA: TGTGCCAGTAGTATCTCTAGCGGGAGTTACTACAATGAGCAGTTCTTC.

This clone has only one observation. V gene TRBV27 combines with J gene TRBJ2-4; 13 bases are a match to TRBD2. The CDR3 length is 16 residues. The V segment lost 5 bases and the J segment 5 bases; nucleotides outside the gene matches: 6. Germline CDR1 reads MNHEY; CDR2 reads SMNVEV (reference sequence). The CDR3 DNA reads TGTGCCAGCAGTCCGAGGACTAGCGGGAGCCAAAACATTCAGTACTTC. It specifies CASSPRTSGSQNIQYF.

The chain links TRBV3-1 (or the pseudogene TRBV3-2) to TRBJ2-2; 12 bases line up with TRBD2. The CDR3 is 20 residues long. CDR1 and CDR2 from the germline V gene are LGHDT and YNNKEL (reference sequence). V gave up 6 bases and J gave up 0 bases; unmatched junction bases: 14. DNA for the CDR3: TGTGCCAGCAGTCTACTAGCGGGGGGCCTCTTGGCCCCGAACACCGGGGAGCTGTTTTTT. Its protein is CASSLLAGGLLAPNTGELFF.

V usage is TRBV19 and J usage is TRBJ1-1; TRBD1 matches 7 bases. CDR3 length equals 17 residues. Germline CDR1 is LNHDA and CDR2 is SQIVND (reference sequence). V trimming: 4 bases; J trimming: 1 base; junction bases outside the gene matches: 12. The CDR3 nucleotides read TGTGCCAGTAGTAGGAAAGGGGGCGCGGGCGGGAACACTGAAGCTTTCTTT. This sequence encodes CASSRKGGAGGNTEAFF. Full variable domain (outside the CDR3, taken from reference TRBV19 and TRBJ1-1): DGGITQSPKYLFRKEGQNVTLSCEQNLNHDAMYWYRQDPGQGLRLIYYSQIVNDFQKGDIAEGYSVSREKKESFPLTVTSAQKNPTAFYLCASSRKGGAGGNTEAFFGQGTRLTVV.

This sequence joins TRBV30 and TRBJ1-2; D is perhaps TRBD1 (5 bases). CDR3 length equals 13 residues. The V gene's germline CDR1 is GTSNPN and CDR2 SVGIG (reference sequence). The V end lost 5 bases, the J end lost 10 bases, and 20 bases lay between the germline ends. Here the CDR3 DNA reads TGTGCCTGGTTGAATGGGGCTCTAGTAGCCTACACCTTC. It is translated as CAWLNGALVAYTF.

This chain uses TRBV9 with TRBJ2-3; TRBD2 aligns across 10 bases. Trimming at V came to 1 base and at J to 11 bases, leaving 4 bases not matched to a gene. CDR1 SGDLS and CDR2 YYNGEE come from the germline V gene. There are 13 residues in the CDR3. The CDR3: CASSVNPSGGQYF. CDR3 bases: TGTGCCAGCAGCGTAAACCCTAGCGGGGGGCAGTATTTT.

This rearrangement joins TRBV5-6 to TRBJ2-2; weak D call: TRBD2 (5 bases). The CDR3 sequence is 16 residues long. Trimming pared 0 bases from V and 1 base from J, leaving 10 bases between. CDR1 SGHDT and CDR2 YYEEEE come from the germline V gene. CDR3 residues: CASSLALAGNTGELFF. DNA of the CDR3: TGTGCCAGCAGCTTGGCTCTAGCCGGGAACACCGGGGAGCTGTTTTTT.

This clone occurred once. V and J are TRBV10-2 and TRBJ1-4, with 7 bases aligning to TRBD1. There are 14 residues in the CDR3. The V gene end was trimmed by 6 bases and the J gene end by 6 bases; junction bases not matched to a gene: 7. Germline V gene data show CDR1 as WSHSY and CDR2 as SAAADI. Written as DNA, the CDR3 is TGCGCCAGCAGGGATGACAGGGATTATGAAAAACTGTTTTTT. Translated: CASRDDRDYEKLFF.

The chain combines TRBV9 with TRBJ2-7, with D possibly being TRBD1 (5 bases). The CDR3 sequence is 13 residues long. The germline V and J ends were trimmed by 0 bases and 5 bases, with 9 bases remaining between them. Germline V CDR1 and CDR2: SGDLS, YYNGEE. CDR3 sequence reads: CASSVAGNDEQYF. In DNA, the CDR3 is TGTGCCAGCAGCGTAGCAGGGAACGACGAGCAGTACTTC.

This clone was found a few times. The chain employs TRBV3-1 (or the pseudogene TRBV3-2) and TRBJ1-2; possible D gene TRBD1, 5 bases. In germline, CDR1 is LGHDT, CDR2 YNNKEL (reference sequence). The CDR3 extends over 14 amino acids. Trimming pared 4 bases from V and 2 bases from J, leaving 11 bases between. The CDR3 region is CASSPWQGNYGYTF. CDR3 DNA sequence: TGTGCCAGCAGCCCCTGGCAGGGAAACTATGGCTACACCTTC.

The chain employs TRBV13 and TRBJ2-3; 7 positions agree with TRBD2. With V trimmed by 5 bases and J by 3 bases, 14 bases remained unmatched. This CDR3 spans 17 amino acids. Germline V CDR1 and CDR2: PRHDT, FYEKMQ (reference sequence). The CDR3 is CASSRFGVAGSTDTQYF. DNA for the CDR3: TGTGCCAGCAGCCGATTTGGGGTAGCGGGTAGTACAGATACGCAGTATTTT.

This rearrangement joins TRBV7-2 to TRBJ2-3; 9 bases are a match to TRBD2. Per germline, CDR1 SGHTA and CDR2 FQGNSA. V lost 6 bases and J lost 1; bases outside the gene matches: 2. CDR3 length equals 14 residues. The CDR3 sequence is CASRIAGGTDTQYF. The CDR3, as DNA: TGTGCCAGCAGAATAGCGGGAGGCACAGATACGCAGTATTTT.

The chain links TRBV19 to TRBJ1-2; no reliable D call. In germline, CDR1 is LNHDA, CDR2 SQIVND (reference sequence). The CDR3 is made up of 12 amino acids. V dropped 7 bases and J dropped 2 bases, with 8 bases sitting between them. The CDR3 here is CASTAVNYGYTF. In DNA form, the CDR3 reads TGTGCCAGTACCGCGGTAAACTATGGCTACACCTTC.

V is TRBV5-1 and J is TRBJ2-1; D is unclear. The germline V and J ends were trimmed by 0 bases and 4 bases, with 8 bases remaining between them. Germline-derived CDR1 and CDR2 are SGHRS and YFSETQ. The CDR3 is 14 residues long. The CDR3 DNA is TGCGCCAGCAGCTTGGCCTCGCAGTACAATGAGCAGTTCTTC. Its protein is CASSLASQYNEQFF.

This clone has just a few counts. The chain recombines TRBV9 with TRBJ2-7, with a tentative D call TRBD1 (5 bases). V dropped 3 bases and J dropped 7 bases, with 11 bases sitting between them. Germline loops: CDR1 SGDLS, CDR2 YYNGEE. The CDR3 is 12 residues long. The CDR3 DNA follows: TGTGCCAGCAGCGGAAGACAGAATGAGCAGTACTTC. Amino acids: CASSGRQNEQYF.

V is TRBV18 and J is TRBJ1-1, with TRBD1 matching 9 bases. The CDR3 loop spans 16 amino acids. Trimming cost V 3 bases and J 4 bases; bases outside gene matches: 9. Germline V gene sequence: CDR1 KGHSH, CDR2 LQKENI. The DNA for the CDR3 is TGTGCCAGCTCACCCTCACAGGGGGCCGTGTTCACTGAAGCTTTCTTT. This codes for CASSPSQGAVFTEAFF.

The J gene is TRBJ1-3, the V gene TRBV3-1 (or the pseudogene TRBV3-2); 9 bases align to TRBD1. Per germline, CDR1 LGHDT and CDR2 YNNKEL (reference sequence). The CDR3 runs to 18 residues. Losses at the gene ends were 0 bases for V and 6 bases for J; bases not matched to a gene: 12. This CDR3 is CASSQDELGQGIANTIYF. DNA of the CDR3: TGTGCCAGCAGCCAAGATGAGTTGGGACAGGGAATTGCAAACACCATATATTTT.

The CDR3, as DNA: TGCGCCAGCAGCTTGGGCGGGGCGACGCAGTATTTT. It translates to CASSLGGATQYF. V and J are TRBV5-1 and TRBJ2-3, with D perhaps matching TRBD2 (6 bases). CDR1 is SGHRS and CDR2 is YFSETQ in the germline V gene. CDR3 size: 12 residues. With 0 bases removed from V and 9 bases from J, the gap between germline ends came to 8 bases.

V gene TRBV28 combines with J gene TRBJ2-3; unclear D gene. Trimming stripped 4 bases from V and 0 bases from J, with 20 bases between. The germline CDR1 and CDR2 sequences are MDHEN and SYDVKM. CDR3 length equals 18 residues. The CDR3 nucleotides read TGTGCCAGCAGTTATCGTGCATTCGGGTCTTCTAGCACAGATACGCAGTATTTT. As protein: CASSYRAFGSSSTDTQYF.

The chain has TRBV10-3 and TRBJ1-5, with D possibly TRBD1 on 6 matching bases. The CDR3 length is 14 residues. CDR1 ENHRY and CDR2 SYGVKD come from the germline V gene. V was shortened by 0 bases and J by 5 bases, with 8 bases between the two germline ends. The CDR3 sequence: CAISESGGDQPQHF. The DNA for the CDR3 is TGTGCCATCAGTGAGTCAGGGGGGGATCAGCCCCAGCATTTT.

The chain combines TRBV2 with TRBJ1-2, with 8 bases aligning to TRBD1. In germline, CDR1 is SNHLY, CDR2 FYNNEI. The length of the CDR3 is 15 residues. The V segment lost 5 bases and the J segment 0 bases; nucleotides outside the gene matches: 5. The CDR3 DNA reads as TGTGCCAGCAGTCCTTTGACAGGGGCTAACTATGGCTACACCTTC. This sequence encodes CASSPLTGANYGYTF.

The V gene is TRBV30, the J gene TRBJ2-5; tentatively, D is TRBD1 (6 bases). The germline CDR1 and CDR2 sequences are GTSNPN and SVGIG (reference sequence). The V gene lost 4 bases and the J gene lost 5 bases, with 14 bases spanning the gap. This CDR3 region has 13 residues. The CDR3 spells CAWNPTGAETQYF. The CDR3, as DNA: TGTGCCTGGAATCCGACAGGTGCTGAGACCCAGTACTTC.

The chain links TRBV29-1 to TRBJ1-2; tentative D call: TRBD1 (5 bases). Trimming shortened V by 4 bases and J by 1 base, and 19 bases separated the two germline ends. The CDR3 loop spans 16 amino acids. Germline lookup yields CDR1 SQVTM and CDR2 ANQGSEA. The DNA for the CDR3 is TGCAGCGTTGCGGCTCACAGCGGGGGGATTAACTATGGCTACACCTTC. It codes for CSVAAHSGGINYGYTF.

This clone was detected many times. The chain employs TRBV15 and TRBJ2-1; 9 nucleotides match TRBD2. J was trimmed by 8 bases and V by 0 bases; bases with no gene match: 8. The CDR3 is 16 residues long. Germline V CDR1 and CDR2: LNHNV, YYDKDF (reference sequence). The CDR3 loop reads CATSRDLSSGTDEQFF. In DNA, the CDR3 is TGTGCCACCAGCAGAGATTTGTCTAGCGGGACGGATGAGCAGTTCTTC.

There are a few counts of this clone. The chain combines TRBV19 with TRBJ1-5, with 9 bases aligning to TRBD1. This CDR3 comprises 14 residues. Germline CDR1 LNHDA, CDR2 SQIVND (reference sequence). Losses at the gene ends were 6 bases for V and 6 bases for J; bases not matched to a gene: 6. The CDR3 region has the DNA TGTGCCAGTAGCCACACAGGGGGCGGTCAGCCCCAGCATTTT. It yields the protein CASSHTGGGQPQHF.

The V gene is TRBV28, the J gene TRBJ1-4; 11 bases are a match to TRBD1. The V gene end was trimmed by 7 bases and the J gene end by 7 bases; junction bases not matched to a gene: 8. The CDR3 covers 15 residues. Germline loops: CDR1 MDHEN, CDR2 SYDVKM. This chain's CDR3 is CASTRGGTGGEKLFF. In DNA, the CDR3 is TGTGCCAGCACCAGAGGGGGGACAGGGGGTGAAAAACTGTTTTTT.